The 32 T cell receptor beta chains below were found in one sample sequenced in a study of Graves' ophthalmopathy and Graves' hyperthyroidism. The authors amplified TCR beta CDR3 regions, and they did so from RNA transcripts for repertoire sequencing. The library came from an HTBI-primed first-round RT-PCR and a second-round multiplex PCR. A single record per CDR3 protein comes from TCRdb applying MiXCR to the multiplex PCR reads. The sample records around 1,000,000 distinct CDR3 sequences, about two fifths being singletons. The specimen sequenced was peripheral blood or thyroid tissue (not recorded which). The source is an adult man with Graves' hyperthyroidism.

This clonotype has a count of ten or more. The chain links TRBV6-5 to TRBJ1-6, with TRBD1 matching 8 bases. Germline V gives CDR1 MNHEY, CDR2 SVGAGI. The CDR3 runs 16 residues. Losses at the gene ends were 2 bases for V and 7 bases for J; bases not matched to a gene: 7. CDR3 coding DNA: TGTGCCAGCAGTTACCAAGGACAGGGCAAAAATTCACCCCTCCACTTT. It yields the protein CASSYQGQGKNSPLHF.

The V gene is TRBV27, the J gene TRBJ1-2; D gene unclear. Germline CDR1 reads MNHEY; CDR2 reads SMNVEV (reference sequence). This CDR3 has 14 residues. Trimming took off 10 bases at V and 0 bases at J, with 15 bases between the two ends. The CDR3, as DNA: TGTGCCACCGGTTACAGCCCCTCTAACTATGGCTACACCTTC. Protein product: CATGYSPSNYGYTF.

The chain employs TRBV15 and TRBJ2-6, with 7 bases lining up with TRBD1. The CDR3 extends over 20 amino acids. The germline gives CDR1 LNHNV, CDR2 YYDKDF (reference sequence). Unmatched junction bases numbered 14, after V lost 3 bases and J lost 0 bases. CDR3 amino acids: CATSSWDSEISSSGANVLTF. In nucleotides, the CDR3 is TGTGCCACCAGCAGTTGGGACAGCGAAATATCAAGCTCTGGGGCCAACGTCCTGACTTTC.

Ten or more counts support this clonotype. DNA for the CDR3: TGTGCCACCAGCGGGGACAGGGGGCAGTACTTC. Encoded protein: CATSGDRGQYF. The chain is built from TRBV15 and TRBJ2-7, with TRBD1 identical over 10 bases. The J segment lost 9 bases and the V segment lost 5 bases, leaving 1 base of the junction unmatched. The CDR3 is made up of 11 amino acids. Germline CDR1 reads LNHNV; CDR2 reads YYDKDF (reference sequence).

In its sample, this clonotype was seen a few times. The V and J genes are TRBV20-1 and TRBJ2-7; D ambiguous. V shed 6 bases and J shed 6 bases, with 21 bases lying between them. Germline lookup yields CDR1 DFQATT and CDR2 SNEGSKA (reference sequence). The CDR3 sequence is 14 residues long. The CDR3 sequence: CSATTRSSPLEQYF. The CDR3 coding sequence is TGCAGTGCCACGACGCGGAGTAGCCCCCTCGAGCAGTACTTC.

The chain uses TRBV6-5 and TRBJ1-2; unclear D gene. Germline assignment: CDR1 MNHEY and CDR2 SVGAGI. V lost 4 bases and J 8 bases, leaving 20 bases between the germline ends. CDR3 length: 15 amino acids. Here the CDR3 DNA reads TGTGCCAGCAGTTTAGTGCAGTCGGCGGCCTCCGGCTACACCTTC. Translation: CASSLVQSAASGYTF.

Ten or more counts support this clonotype. The chain carries TRBV15 and TRBJ1-1; D remains ambiguous. CDR1 is LNHNV, CDR2 YYDKDF, per germline (reference sequence). The V and J ends lost 0 bases and 8 bases respectively, with 13 bases between them. The CDR3 covers 14 residues. The CDR3 DNA reads as TGTGCCACCAGCAGAGATGTTTTGGCGGCAGAAGCTTTCTTT. It yields the protein CATSRDVLAAEAFF.

This clonotype was picked up many times. The V gene is TRBV20-1, the J gene TRBJ2-7; D may match TRBD1 or TRBD2 (5 bases each). Trimming shortened V by 5 bases and J by 6 bases, and 11 bases separated the two germline ends. Germline V lookup: CDR1 DFQATT, CDR2 SNEGSKA (reference sequence). The CDR3 runs 11 residues. The CDR3 loop reads CSALSGTEQYF. CDR3 DNA: TGCAGTGCTCTTTCAGGGACCGAGCAGTACTTC.

This clonotype came up a few times. The J gene is TRBJ1-2, the V gene TRBV11-3; no clear D. Germline V gene lookup returns CDR1 SGHNT and CDR2 YENEEA. Trimming stripped 1 base from V and 4 bases from J, with 16 bases between. The CDR3 consists of 16 residues. CDR3 sequence: CASSLGARPGGYGYTF. The CDR3, as DNA: TGTGCCAGCAGCTTAGGGGCCCGCCCGGGTGGCTATGGCTACACCTTC.

The chain links TRBV29-1 to TRBJ1-5, with D possibly TRBD1 on 6 matching bases. The CDR3 contains 17 residues. Germline V gene data show CDR1 as SQVTM and CDR2 as ANQGSEA. Trimming left V 6 bases short and J 4 bases short, with 25 bases between. The CDR3 reads CSVQGFSYVHQNQPQHF. The DNA of the CDR3 is TGCAGCGTACAGGGATTCTCCTACGTACATCAAAATCAGCCCCAGCATTTT.

This clonotype showed up just a few times. Here the CDR3 reads CASSKQGTGELFF. The CDR3 DNA reads TGTGCCAGTAGTAAACAGGGTACCGGGGAGCTGTTTTTT. The chain couples TRBV19 to TRBJ2-2; D is possibly TRBD1 (6 bases). This CDR3 has 13 residues. Germline V CDR1 and CDR2: LNHDA, SQIVND (reference sequence). V was cut by 4 bases and J by 5 bases, with 8 bases left in between.

The V call is TRBV10-2, the J call TRBJ1-1, with D possibly TRBD1 on 5 matching bases. The V end lost 2 bases, the J end lost 4 bases, and 11 bases lay between the germline ends. There are 14 residues in the CDR3. CDR1 is WSHSY and CDR2 is SAAADI in the germline V gene. CDR3 DNA sequence: TGCGCCAGCAGTGAGCTGGGGCTGGCCACTGAAGCTTTCTTT. It specifies CASSELGLATEAFF.

Details on this clonotype: The CDR3 does not close with the conserved phenylalanine or tryptophan, likely indicating a read error. The chain links TRBV7-9 to TRBJ2-5, with D tentatively TRBD2 (6 bases). From germline, CDR1 is SEHNR and CDR2 FQNEAQ (reference sequence). This CDR3 spans 12 amino acids. V gave up 5 bases and J gave up 8 bases, with 12 bases separating them. The CDR3 reads CASSRDSDTQYL. In nucleotides, the CDR3 is TGTGCCAGCAGCCGGGACTCCGACACCCAGTACCTC.

The chain employs TRBV20-1 and TRBJ2-7, with unresolved D. V lost 6 bases, J lost 7 bases, and 13 bases lay in between. From germline, CDR1 is DFQATT and CDR2 SNEGSKA (reference sequence). The CDR3 covers 11 residues. CDR3 DNA: TGCAGTGCCCCCTATGGTGTGGAGCAGTACTTC. Translation: CSAPYGVEQYF.

This clonotype was observed at least ten times. The V call is TRBV2, the J call TRBJ1-3; 9 bases match TRBD1. Germline CDR1 SNHLY, CDR2 FYNNEI. Trimming removed 3 bases from V and 4 bases from J; junction bases left unmatched: 13. This CDR3 has 18 residues. The CDR3 region is CASSDPWDRAPEGNTIYF. CDR3 coding DNA: TGTGCCAGCAGTGATCCCTGGGACAGGGCCCCCGAGGGAAACACCATATATTTT.

Worth noting for this clonotype: This is likely a read error, given that the CDR3 carries no conserved phenylalanine or tryptophan at its end. It is unclear where the CDR3 begins or ends on the DNA, so no DNA is shown, and the CDR3 is as TCRdb lists it. The chain has TRBV10-3 and TRBJ1-4; no check of the table's D call, TRBD1, against the DNA was made. Including both end residues, the CDR3 is 8 amino acids long. Germline CDR1 is ENHRY and CDR2 is SYGVKD. CDR3 residues: CAISKPGQ.

Comments on this clonotype: A much larger clone lies one base from this, so it may be a read error. The gene calls are TRBV7-8 and TRBJ2-2, with D hard to call. V lost 1 base and J 4 bases, leaving 10 bases between the germline ends. This CDR3 is built from 15 residues. Germline V gives CDR1 SGHVS, CDR2 FQNEAQ. The CDR3 sequence is CASSLVWSITGELFF. The CDR3 coding sequence is TGTGCCAGCAGCTTAGTTTGGTCTATCACCGGGGAGCTGTTTTTT.

J is TRBJ1-4 and V is TRBV2; tentative D call: TRBD1 (6 bases). The CDR3 runs 14 residues. V lost 6 bases and J lost 8, with 16 bases in between. CDR1 SNHLY and CDR2 FYNNEI come from the germline V gene. The CDR3 nucleotides are TGTGCCAGCAGCCCAAGACAGGCTAGCGAAAAACTGTTTTTT. This translates into CASSPRQASEKLFF.

This clonotype was observed at least ten times. The chain couples TRBV2 to TRBJ2-5; tentatively, D is TRBD1 (6 bases). The CDR3 loop spans 13 amino acids. V lost 8 bases and J 4 bases, leaving 14 bases between the germline ends. Germline loops: CDR1 SNHLY, CDR2 FYNNEI. CDR3 residues: CASVTQTGETQYF. The CDR3 nucleotides read TGTGCCAGCGTGACTCAGACAGGAGAGACCCAGTACTTC. The complete variable domain, with remaining parts taken from reference TRBV2 and TRBJ2-5, reads EPEVTQTPSHQVTQMGQEVILRCVPISNHLYFYWYRQILGQKVEFLVSFYNNEISEKSEIFDDQFSVERPDGSNFTLKIRSTKLEDSAMYFCASVTQTGETQYFGPGTRLLVL.

This rearrangement joins TRBV7-8 to TRBJ1-2, with D possibly TRBD1 on 5 matching bases. Trimming removed 2 bases at V and 4 bases at J, with 20 bases between. Germline CDR1 and CDR2: SGHVS and FQNEAQ. CDR3 length equals 17 residues. CDR3 sequence reads: CASSLKGAGQKVYGYTF. CDR3 DNA sequence: TGTGCCAGCAGCTTAAAAGGGGCGGGGCAGAAAGTCTATGGCTACACCTTC.

This clonotype has more than one count but fewer than ten. CDR3 sequence: CASSKRLQETQYF. The DNA for the CDR3 is TGTGCCAGCAGTAAGCGGCTACAAGAGACCCAGTACTTC. The chain couples TRBV2 to TRBJ2-5, with D tentatively TRBD2 (5 bases). The germline gives CDR1 SNHLY, CDR2 FYNNEI. The CDR3 length is 13 residues. V was cut by 5 bases and J by 2 bases, with 9 bases left in between.

The table lists this clonotype with many counts. The rearrangement links TRBV7-9 to TRBJ1-1; no clear D gene. Germline V gene sequence: CDR1 SEHNR, CDR2 FQNEAQ (reference sequence). Trimming removed 9 bases from V and 4 bases from J, with 9 bases in between. The CDR3 runs 11 residues. This chain's CDR3 is CASGPPTEAFF. The CDR3 coding sequence is TGTGCCAGTGGCCCCCCCACTGAAGCTTTCTTT.

With respect to this clonotype: This may come from a read error, since a much larger clone is one base off. The chain carries TRBV20-1 and TRBJ2-5; D is possibly TRBD1 (6 bases). CDR3 length: 13 amino acids. The V gene's germline CDR1 is DFQATT and CDR2 SNEGSKA (reference sequence). The CDR3 spells CSATNRTEEAQYF. Here the CDR3 DNA reads TGCAGTGCCACGAACAGGACAGAAGAGGCCCAGTACTTC.

The J gene is TRBJ2-2, the V gene TRBV20-1; 7 nucleotides line up with TRBD2. The germline CDR1 and CDR2 sequences are DFQATT and SNEGSKA (reference sequence). J lost 6 bases, V lost 3 bases, and 7 bases had no gene match. The CDR3 totals 14 residues. The CDR3, as DNA: TGCAGTGCTAGGGTGGGAGGGGCGTCCGGGGAGCTGTTTTTT. Translation: CSARVGGASGELFF.

A few counts support this clonotype. Germline and junction disagree at one end, which may indicate a read error. V and J are TRBV19 and TRBJ1-4, with 7 bases that match TRBD1. The CDR3 runs to 13 residues. CDR1 is LNHDA and CDR2 is SQIVND in the germline V gene (reference sequence). The CDR3 is CANHRRDSEKLFF. In DNA, the CDR3 is TGTGCCAACCACCGAAGGGACAGCGAAAAACTATTTTTT.

The chain employs TRBV6-5 and TRBJ1-4, with TRBD1 identical over 8 bases. Trimming at V came to 2 bases and at J to 3 bases, leaving 2 bases not matched to a gene. Per the germline V gene, CDR1 is MNHEY and CDR2 is SVGAGI. CDR3 length equals 15 residues. The CDR3 sequence is CASSYGDRSNEKLFF. In nucleotides, the CDR3 is TGTGCCAGCAGTTACGGGGACAGGTCTAATGAAAAACTGTTTTTT.

In its sample, this clonotype was seen a few times. The chain joins TRBV6-4 to TRBJ1-1; D possibly corresponds to TRBD1 (6 bases). Germline V lookup: CDR1 MRHNA, CDR2 SNTAGT. V dropped 4 bases and J dropped 7 bases, with 19 bases sitting between them. There are 15 residues in the CDR3. CDR3 protein: CASSVGGTGKVEAFF. CDR3 coding DNA: TGTGCCAGCAGTGTTGGGGGCACGGGGAAAGTTGAAGCTTTCTTT.

The chain uses TRBV10-3 and TRBJ1-6; 9 bases line up with TRBD1. The V gene's germline CDR1 is ENHRY and CDR2 SYGVKD. The CDR3 extends over 13 amino acids. The CDR3, as DNA: TGTGCTAGAGGGGACAGGGAGTATTCACCCCTCCACTTT. Its translation: CARGDREYSPLHF.

With regard to this clonotype: A much more abundant neighbour one base away suggests this may be a read error. The CDR3 DNA sequence: TGTGCCAGCAGCTTAGCGCGGGCAGTTACCTACGAGCAGTACTTC. This encodes CASSLARAVTYEQYF. The chain carries TRBV7-2 and TRBJ2-7, with D possibly being TRBD2 (5 bases). CDR1 SGHTA and CDR2 FQGNSA come from the germline V gene. Trimming removed 0 bases from V and 2 bases from J, with 11 bases in between. The CDR3 is 15 amino acids.

This clonotype turned up a few times. The chain couples TRBV19 to TRBJ1-5; 8 nucleotides match TRBD1. The CDR3 has 14 residues. Germline CDR1 and CDR2: LNHDA and SQIVND (reference sequence). Trimming cost V 3 bases and J 5 bases; bases outside gene matches: 3. The CDR3 nucleotides are TGTGCCAGTAGTATGTCACAGGGGGATCAGCCCCAGCATTTT. It yields the protein CASSMSQGDQPQHF.

This clonotype was seen once. This sequence joins TRBV20-1 and TRBJ1-1; D gene uncertain. Deletions cut 6 bases from V and 7 bases from J, with 15 bases between. The germline V gene encodes CDR1 DFQATT and CDR2 SNEGSKA (reference sequence). The CDR3 contains 12 residues. The CDR3 loop is CSAEAFGYEAFF. For the CDR3, the DNA is TGCAGTGCAGAGGCCTTTGGGTATGAAGCTTTCTTT.

This clonotype was seen a handful of times. This chain uses TRBV20-1 with TRBJ2-7; TRBD2 aligns across 9 bases. Germline V lookup: CDR1 DFQATT, CDR2 SNEGSKA (reference sequence). The CDR3 contains 13 residues. The V segment lost 7 bases and the J segment 4 bases; nucleotides outside the gene matches: 8. The CDR3 nucleotides are TGCAGTGTCCGGGGCGGGGGGGTTTACGAGCAGTACTTC. Protein: CSVRGGGVYEQYF.